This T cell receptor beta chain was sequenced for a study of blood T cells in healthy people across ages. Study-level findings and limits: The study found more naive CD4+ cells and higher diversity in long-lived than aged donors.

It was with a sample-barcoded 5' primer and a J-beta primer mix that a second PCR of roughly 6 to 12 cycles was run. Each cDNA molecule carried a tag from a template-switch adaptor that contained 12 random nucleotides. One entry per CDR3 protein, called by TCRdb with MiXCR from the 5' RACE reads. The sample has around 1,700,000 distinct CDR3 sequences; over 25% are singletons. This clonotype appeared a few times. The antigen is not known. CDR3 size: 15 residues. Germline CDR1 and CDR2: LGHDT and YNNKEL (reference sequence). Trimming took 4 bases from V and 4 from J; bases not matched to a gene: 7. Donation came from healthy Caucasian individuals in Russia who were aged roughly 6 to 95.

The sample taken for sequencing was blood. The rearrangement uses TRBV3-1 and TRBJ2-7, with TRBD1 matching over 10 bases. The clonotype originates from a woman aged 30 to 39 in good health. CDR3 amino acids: CASSPSPGQGYEQYF. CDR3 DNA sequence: TGTGCCAGCAGCCCTTCGCCGGGACAGGGGTACGAGCAGTACTTC.